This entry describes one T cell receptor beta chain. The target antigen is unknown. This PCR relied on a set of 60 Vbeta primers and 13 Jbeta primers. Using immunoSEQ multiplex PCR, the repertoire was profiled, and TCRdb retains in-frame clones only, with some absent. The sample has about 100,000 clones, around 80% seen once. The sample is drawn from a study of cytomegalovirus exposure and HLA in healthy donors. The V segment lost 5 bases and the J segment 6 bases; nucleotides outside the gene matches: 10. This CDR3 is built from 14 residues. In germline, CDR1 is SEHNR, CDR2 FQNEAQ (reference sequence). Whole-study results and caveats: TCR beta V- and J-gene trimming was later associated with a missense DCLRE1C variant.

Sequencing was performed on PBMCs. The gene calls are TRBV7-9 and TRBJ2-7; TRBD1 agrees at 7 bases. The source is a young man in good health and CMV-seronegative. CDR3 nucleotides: TGTGCCAGCAGCCCCCGGACAGGATCATTCGAGCAGTACTTC. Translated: CASSPRTGSFEQYF.